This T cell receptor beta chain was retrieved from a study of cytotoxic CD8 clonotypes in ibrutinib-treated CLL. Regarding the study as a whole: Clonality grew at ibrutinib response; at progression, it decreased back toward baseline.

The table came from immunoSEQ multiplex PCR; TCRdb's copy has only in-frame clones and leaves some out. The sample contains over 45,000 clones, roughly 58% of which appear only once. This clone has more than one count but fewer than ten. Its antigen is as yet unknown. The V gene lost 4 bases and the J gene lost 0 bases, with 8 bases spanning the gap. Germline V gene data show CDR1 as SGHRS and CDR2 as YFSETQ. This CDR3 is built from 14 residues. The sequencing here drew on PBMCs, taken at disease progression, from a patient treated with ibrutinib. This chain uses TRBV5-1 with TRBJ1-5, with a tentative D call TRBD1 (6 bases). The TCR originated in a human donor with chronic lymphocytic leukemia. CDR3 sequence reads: CASSPGASNQPQHF. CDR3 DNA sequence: TGCGCCAGCAGCCCGGGGGCTAGCAATCAGCCCCAGCATTTT.